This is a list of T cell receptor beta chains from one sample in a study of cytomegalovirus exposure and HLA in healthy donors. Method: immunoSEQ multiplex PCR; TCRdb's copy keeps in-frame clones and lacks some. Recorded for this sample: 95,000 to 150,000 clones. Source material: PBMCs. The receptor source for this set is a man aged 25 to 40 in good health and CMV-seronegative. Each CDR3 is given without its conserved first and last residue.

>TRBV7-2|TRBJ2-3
ASSSSQGVGTQY
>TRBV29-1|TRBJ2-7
SVDGGGLYEQY
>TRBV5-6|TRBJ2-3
ASSLLAGVPVTQY
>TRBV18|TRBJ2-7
ASSLPTGAPYEQY
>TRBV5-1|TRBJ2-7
ASSSGQGRAYEQY
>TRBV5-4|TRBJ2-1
ASSRSLTVSSYNEQF
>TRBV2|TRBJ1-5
ASSAGLRGDQPQH
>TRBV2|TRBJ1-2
ASTGQTNYGYT
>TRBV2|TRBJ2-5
ASSDSSVGETQY
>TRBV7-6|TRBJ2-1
ASSLAGAYNEQF
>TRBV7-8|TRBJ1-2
ASSLRDRQYGYT
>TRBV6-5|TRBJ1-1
ASSYKARGTEAF